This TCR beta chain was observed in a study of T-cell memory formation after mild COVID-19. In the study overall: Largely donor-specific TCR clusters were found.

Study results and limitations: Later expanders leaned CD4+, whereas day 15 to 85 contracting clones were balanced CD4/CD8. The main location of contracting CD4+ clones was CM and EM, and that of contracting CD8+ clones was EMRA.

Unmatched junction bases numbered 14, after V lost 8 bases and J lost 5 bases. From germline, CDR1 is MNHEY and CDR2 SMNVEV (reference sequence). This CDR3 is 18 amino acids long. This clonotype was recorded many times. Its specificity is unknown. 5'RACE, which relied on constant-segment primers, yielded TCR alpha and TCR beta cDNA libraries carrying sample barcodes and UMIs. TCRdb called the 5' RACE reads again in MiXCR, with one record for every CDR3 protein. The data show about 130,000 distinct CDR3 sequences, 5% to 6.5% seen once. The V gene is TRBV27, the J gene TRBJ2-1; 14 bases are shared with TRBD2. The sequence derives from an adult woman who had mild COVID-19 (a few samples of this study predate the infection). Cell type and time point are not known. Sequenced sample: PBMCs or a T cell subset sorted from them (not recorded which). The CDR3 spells CASCRRGLAGVGNNEQFF. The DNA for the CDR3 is TGTGCCAGCTGCCGAAGGGGACTAGCGGGAGTAGGAAACAATGAGCAGTTCTTC.